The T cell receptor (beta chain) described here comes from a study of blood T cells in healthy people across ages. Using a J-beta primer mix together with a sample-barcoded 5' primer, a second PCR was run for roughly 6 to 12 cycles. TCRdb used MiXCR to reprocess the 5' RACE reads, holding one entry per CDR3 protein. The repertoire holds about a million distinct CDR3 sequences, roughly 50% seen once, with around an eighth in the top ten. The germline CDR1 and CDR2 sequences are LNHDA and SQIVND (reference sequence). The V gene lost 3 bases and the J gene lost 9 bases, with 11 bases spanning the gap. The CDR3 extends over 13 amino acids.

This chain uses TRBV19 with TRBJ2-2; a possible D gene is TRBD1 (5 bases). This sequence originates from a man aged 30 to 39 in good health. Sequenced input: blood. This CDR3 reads CASSMQGSRELFF. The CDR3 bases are TGTGCCAGTAGTATGCAGGGATCCCGGGAGCTGTTTTTT.